This T cell receptor (beta chain) was identified during a study of CD8 T cells in Susac syndrome. The sequenced target, TCR beta, came from blood CD8+ and CD4+ T cells. The multiple sclerosis controls were treatment-naive patients, and their relapsing-remitting disease was stable or active. An input of roughly 0.5 to 1 ug of RNA was subjected to reverse transcription using random hexamers. The immunoSEQ assay covered 54 Vbeta and 13 Jbeta segments for CDR3. TCRdb reanalysed the immunoSEQ multiplex PCR reads using MiXCR and keeps one entry per CDR3 protein. In the table there are 150,000 to 250,000 distinct CDR3 sequences, about 96% of which are singletons. CDR1 and CDR2 from the germline V gene are DFQATT and SNEGSKA (reference sequence). The V and J ends lost 6 bases and 0 bases, in that order; junction bases with no gene match: 8. The length of the CDR3 is 17 residues.

The clonotype comes from a human donor with multiple sclerosis. The rearrangement joins TRBV20-1 to TRBJ2-7; TRBD2 matches 16 bases. The sequencing input was CD4+ T cells from PBMCs. DNA for the CDR3: TGCAGTGCGACAGGGACTAGCGGGAGGGTATCCTCCTACGAGCAGTACTTC. This gives the protein CSATGTSGRVSSYEQYF.